This T cell receptor beta chain was recorded in a study of patients and donors after allogeneic stem cell transplantation. The ends lost 2 bases at V and 2 bases at J; junction bases unmatched: 2. The CDR3 runs 15 residues. This clonotype appeared a few times. MiXCR was run by TCRdb on the RT-PCR reads, yielding one entry per CDR3 protein. The sample lists tens of thousands of distinct CDR3 sequences, about 30% occurring once. The sequenced sample was blood, either unsorted or a sorted T cell fraction (not recorded which). The V gene is TRBV12-3 or TRBV12-4, the J gene TRBJ2-2; 7 positions agree with TRBD1. This clonotype was obtained from a human donor who was either an allogeneic HSCT recipient or a stem cell or donor lymphocyte infusion donor (not recorded which). It is not recorded whose cells these are; they may come from a transplant donor. The CDR3 coding sequence is TGTGCCAGCAGTTTAAACAGGGGCAACACCGGGGAGCTGTTTTTT. It is translated as CASSLNRGNTGELFF.